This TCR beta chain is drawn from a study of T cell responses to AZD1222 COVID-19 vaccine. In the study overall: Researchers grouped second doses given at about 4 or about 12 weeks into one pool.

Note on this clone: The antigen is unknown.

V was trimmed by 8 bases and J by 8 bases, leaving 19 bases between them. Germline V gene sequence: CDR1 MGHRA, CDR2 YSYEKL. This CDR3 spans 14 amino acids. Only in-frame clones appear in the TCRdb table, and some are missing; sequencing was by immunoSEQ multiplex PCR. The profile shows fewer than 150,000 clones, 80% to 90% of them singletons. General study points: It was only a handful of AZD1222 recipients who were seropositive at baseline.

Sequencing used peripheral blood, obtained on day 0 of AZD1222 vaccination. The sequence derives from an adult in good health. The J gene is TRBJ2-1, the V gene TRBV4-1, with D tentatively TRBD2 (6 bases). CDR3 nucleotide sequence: TGCGCCAGCGGCGGGGTGGTTGCGAATTATGAGCAGTTCTTC. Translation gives CASGGVVANYEQFF.